These 20 T cell receptor beta chains came from one sample sequenced in a study of shared T cell receptors in the human thymus. Only in-frame clones appear in the TCRdb table, and some are missing; sequencing was by immunoSEQ multiplex PCR. Here the sample spans 630,000 or so clones, around 87% being singletons. In addition, the sample was reused for a study of human thymus T cells.

The sequencing sample was made of thymocytes. These receptor sequences come from a boy younger than two with a congenital heart defect.

The V call is TRBV27, the J call TRBJ2-7; D is possibly TRBD1 (5 bases). With 3 bases removed from V and 4 bases from J, the gap between germline ends came to 16 bases. The germline V gene has CDR1 MNHEY and CDR2 SMNVEV (reference sequence). This CDR3 is 15 amino acids long. In DNA form, the CDR3 reads TGTGCCAGCAGTTTCGCGCCCTCAAAGGGGTACGAGCAGTACTTC. Protein: CASSFAPSKGYEQYF.

About this clone itself: Within the sample, other DNA sequences also encode this same CDR3. The V and J genes are TRBV6-7 and TRBJ1-6; D is unresolved. TRBV6-7 qualifies as an ORF whose function is uncertain. The CDR3 loop spans 15 amino acids. Trimming left V 6 bases short and J 8 bases short, with 17 bases between. The CDR3 reads CASSGRVGVDSPLHF. The CDR3 nucleotides are TGTGCCAGCAGCGGGCGGGTTGGGGTAGATTCACCCCTCCACTTT.

V is TRBV27 and J is TRBJ2-7; a possible D gene is TRBD2 (5 bases). Trimming stripped 4 bases from V and 6 bases from J, with 25 bases between. Germline V gives CDR1 MNHEY, CDR2 SMNVEV (reference sequence). The CDR3 loop spans 17 amino acids. CDR3 nucleotide sequence: TGTGCCAGCAGTTCATGGACGGAGGATGCCTCTCCGGGCGAGCAGTACTTC. Translation: CASSSWTEDASPGEQYF.

The chain carries TRBV5-1 and TRBJ2-7; TRBD2 aligns across 10 bases. This CDR3 spans 15 amino acids. The junction had 7 bases not matched to a gene; V was cut back by 0 bases and J by 7 bases. The germline gives CDR1 SGHRS, CDR2 YFSETQ. The CDR3 DNA is TGCGCCAGCAGCTTGGACCTAGCGGGAGTACAGGAGCAGTACTTC. This encodes CASSLDLAGVQEQYF.

This sequence joins TRBV11-2 and TRBJ1-2, with 10 bases aligning to TRBD1. In germline, CDR1 is SGHAT, CDR2 FQNNGV. The CDR3 has 18 residues. The V and J ends lost 0 bases and 4 bases, in that order; junction bases with no gene match: 11. The CDR3 region has the DNA TGTGCCAGCAGCTTAGATTTAGGGGACAGGGGAAGAGGCTATGGCTACACCTTC. This codes for CASSLDLGDRGRGYGYTF.

V is TRBV27 and J is TRBJ1-1; 11 bases fit TRBD1. The CDR3 loop spans 15 amino acids. Trimming removed 4 bases from V and 10 bases from J; junction bases left unmatched: 11. CDR1 is MNHEY and CDR2 is SMNVEV in the germline V gene (reference sequence). CDR3 loop: CASSSAWDRGSVAFF. Written as DNA, the CDR3 is TGTGCCAGCAGTTCCGCATGGGACAGGGGGAGTGTAGCTTTCTTT.

The chain employs TRBV4-1 and TRBJ2-3, with 8 bases matching TRBD2. This CDR3 contains 16 residues. Germline CDR1 MGHRA, CDR2 YSYEKL. After removal of 4 bases from V and 5 bases from J, the junction contained 11 bases not matched to a gene. The CDR3 coding sequence is TGCGCCAGCAGCCTCCTTTGGCGGGGGGACCAAGATACGCAGTATTTT. The encoded protein is CASSLLWRGDQDTQYF.

For this clone: Germline and junction disagree at one end, which may indicate a read error. In the same sample, other DNA sequences code for this CDR3. The CDR3 coding sequence is TGTGCCTGGGGGACGGACAGGGATAATTCCCCCCTCCACTTT. Translating gives CAWGTDRDNSPLHF. V is TRBV30 and J is TRBJ1-6; TRBD1 agrees at 8 bases. Germline V gene data show CDR1 as GTSNPN and CDR2 as SVGIG (reference sequence). CDR3 size: 14 residues.

The rearrangement links TRBV6-1 to TRBJ1-2; no clear D gene. Germline-derived CDR1 and CDR2 are MNHNS and SASEGT. The germline V and J ends were trimmed by 1 base and 4 bases, with 10 bases remaining between them. The CDR3 length is 14 residues. Here the CDR3 reads CASSEGRAAYGYTF. The CDR3 nucleotides are TGTGCCAGCAGTGAAGGGAGGGCAGCCTATGGCTACACCTTC.

The gene calls are TRBV6-5 and TRBJ1-1, with D unclear. Looked up from germline, CDR1 is MNHEY and CDR2 is SVGAGI. The CDR3 has 15 residues. V lost 6 bases, J lost 1 base, and 15 bases lay in between. The CDR3 here is CASRPPGRENTEAFF. CDR3 sequence (DNA): TGTGCCAGCAGGCCACCGGGAAGAGAGAACACTGAAGCTTTCTTT.

The rearrangement uses TRBV7-9 and TRBJ1-1, with D possibly being TRBD1 (5 bases). Trimming removed 3 bases at V and 8 bases at J, with 10 bases between. CDR1 is SEHNR and CDR2 is FQNEAQ in the germline V gene (reference sequence). This CDR3 is 12 amino acids long. The CDR3 DNA reads TGTGCCAGCAGCTTCCTGACAGAAGAAGCTTTCTTT. Its translation: CASSFLTEEAFF.

The V gene is TRBV5-1, the J gene TRBJ1-5; D uncertain. The CDR3 is made up of 15 amino acids. Trimming stripped 1 base from V and 5 bases from J, with 13 bases between. CDR1 is SGHRS, CDR2 YFSETQ, per germline. The CDR3 region is CASSLLAGRDQPQHF. Here the CDR3 DNA reads TGCGCCAGCAGCTTGTTGGCGGGTAGGGATCAGCCCCAGCATTTT.

This clone is a singleton in its sample. This sequence joins TRBV6-5 and TRBJ1-6; 7 nucleotides align to TRBD1. This CDR3 region has 16 residues. Germline CDR1 MNHEY, CDR2 SVGAGI. V trimming: 1 base; J trimming: 8 bases; junction bases outside the gene matches: 8. Written as DNA, the CDR3 is TGTGCCAGCAGTTACTTAGGGGGCGCACAGGATTCACCCCTCCACTTT. It is translated as CASSYLGGAQDSPLHF.

The rearrangement joins TRBV19 to TRBJ1-1; D call uncertain. This CDR3 has 13 residues. Trimming removed 8 bases at V and 6 bases at J, with 16 bases between. CDR1 and CDR2 from the germline V gene are LNHDA and SQIVND (reference sequence). CDR3 bases: TGTGCCAGTCACAAGGGAGAGCCTCCTGAAGCTTTCTTT. Protein: CASHKGEPPEAFF.

CDR3 amino acids: CASSCNPGTTTNEKLFF. CDR3 DNA sequence: TGTGCCAGCAGCTGCAACCCCGGGACAACAACTAATGAAAAACTGTTTTTT. The chain couples TRBV7-2 to TRBJ1-4, with a tentative D call TRBD1 (6 bases). V was clipped by 4 bases and J by 0 bases, with 15 bases between them. The germline CDR1 and CDR2 sequences are SGHTA and FQGNSA. The CDR3 runs to 17 residues.

The count of this clone is one. The rearrangement uses TRBV10-2 and TRBJ2-4, with 7 bases aligning to TRBD1. Unmatched junction bases numbered 11, after V lost 6 bases and J lost 0 bases. CDR1 is WSHSY, CDR2 SAAADI, per germline. This CDR3 contains 17 residues. CDR3 in DNA: TGCGCCAGCAGCCCAGGACAGGTCTTACTAGCCAAAAACATTCAGTACTTC. Amino acid sequence: CASSPGQVLLAKNIQYF.

The chain couples TRBV6-4 to TRBJ2-2, with TRBD2 matching 8 bases. The CDR3 has 18 amino acids. Trimming cost V 0 bases and J 7 bases; bases outside gene matches: 13. Germline lookup yields CDR1 MRHNA and CDR2 SNTAGT. CDR3 amino acids: CASSDSNLSAGVHGELFF. For the CDR3, the DNA is TGTGCCAGCAGTGACTCGAATTTGTCAGCGGGAGTTCACGGGGAGCTGTTTTTT.

The J gene is TRBJ1-1, the V gene TRBV4-3; weak D call: TRBD1 (5 bases). Germline-derived CDR1 and CDR2 are LGHNA and YSLEER. The CDR3 extends over 17 amino acids. Trimming took 1 base from V and 4 from J, leaving 19 bases between them. CDR3 DNA sequence: TGCGCCAGCAGCCAAGGCCCCGGGGGTAATGAACCCACTGAAGCTTTCTTT. It is translated as CASSQGPGGNEPTEAFF.

V gene TRBV27 combines with J gene TRBJ1-1; weak D call: TRBD1 (6 bases). The CDR3 contains 15 residues. The V end lost 8 bases, the J end lost 6 bases, and 22 bases lay between the germline ends. From germline, CDR1 is MNHEY and CDR2 SMNVEV (reference sequence). The CDR3 sequence is CASALSQGKISEAFF. The CDR3 DNA follows: TGTGCCAGCGCTCTGTCACAGGGTAAAATTTCTGAAGCTTTCTTT.

Notes on this clone: The same CDR3 can be traced to other DNA sequences in this sample. The rearrangement links TRBV4-3 to TRBJ1-6; TRBD1 might be the D (6 bases). This CDR3 comprises 17 residues. V lost 0 bases, J lost 10 bases, and 19 bases lay in between. From germline, CDR1 is LGHNA and CDR2 YSLEER. The CDR3 coding sequence is TGCGCCAGCAGCCAAGATTTGGGGGCGGGTAAAGACTCACCCCTCCACTTT. Its translation is CASSQDLGAGKDSPLHF.